The 32 T cell receptor beta chains below all came from one sample that was sequenced in a study of blood T cell repertoires in COVID-19. Only in-frame clones appear in the TCRdb table, and some are missing; sequencing was by immunoSEQ multiplex PCR. Here the sample spans 200,000 to 250,000 clones, 80% being singletons. The source material was peripheral blood. The receptors were gathered from a woman in her seventies with acute or convalescent COVID-19.

This chain connects TRBV12-3 or TRBV12-4 to TRBJ1-2; TRBD1 matches 9 bases. The CDR3 has 13 residues. V shed 5 bases, J shed 5 bases, and the junction held 3 bases outside the gene matches. CDR3 region: CASSRTGDYGYTF. Written as DNA, the CDR3 is TGTGCCAGCAGTAGGACAGGGGATTATGGCTACACCTTC.

The chain uses TRBV5-1 and TRBJ2-3, with TRBD2 matching 12 bases. This CDR3 region has 15 residues. With 4 bases clipped from V and 5 bases from J, the junction kept 5 bases outside the gene matches. Germline values: CDR1 SGHRS, CDR2 YFSETQ. In DNA form, the CDR3 reads TGCGCCAGCAGCGCATGGACTAGCGGGGTAGATACGCAGTATTTT. Its protein is CASSAWTSGVDTQYF.

The V call is TRBV4-1, the J call TRBJ2-1, with 10 bases aligning to TRBD2. CDR3 length: 16 residues. Trimming took 1 base from V and 7 from J; bases not matched to a gene: 7. Germline assignment: CDR1 MGHRA and CDR2 YSYEKL. The CDR3 loop reads CASSQVVAGGGNEQFF. In DNA, the CDR3 is TGCGCCAGCAGCCAAGTTGTAGCGGGGGGCGGAAATGAGCAGTTCTTC.

The rearrangement links TRBV5-1 to TRBJ2-5; 10 bases match TRBD1. CDR1 and CDR2 (germline): SGHRS, YFSETQ. Trimming took 3 bases from V and 5 from J; bases not matched to a gene: 4. The CDR3 runs 14 residues. This CDR3 reads CASSSRQGAETQYF. The CDR3 DNA is TGCGCCAGCAGCTCCCGACAGGGGGCGGAGACCCAGTACTTC.

The V call is TRBV29-1, the J call TRBJ1-2, with 12 bases aligning to TRBD1. Germline values: CDR1 SQVTM, CDR2 ANQGSEA. CDR3 length equals 13 residues. The trim removed 7 bases at V and 8 bases at J, leaving 8 bases unmatched. CDR3 residues: CSGETGTGGGYTF. CDR3 coding DNA: TGCAGCGGTGAGACCGGGACAGGGGGCGGCTACACCTTC.

This clone was seen only a few times. V is TRBV2 and J is TRBJ2-7; D not resolved. Trimming took off 7 bases at V and 3 bases at J, with 16 bases between the two ends. The CDR3 has 14 residues. Germline V lookup: CDR1 SNHLY, CDR2 FYNNEI. The CDR3 DNA is TGTGCCAGCACGCGGTCCCAAATTCGCTACGAGCAGTACGTC. This gives the protein CASTRSQIRYEQYV.

V gene TRBV18 combines with J gene TRBJ2-7, with D tentatively TRBD2 (5 bases). There are 13 residues in the CDR3. Germline lookup yields CDR1 KGHSH and CDR2 LQKENI. Trimming left V 5 bases short and J 6 bases short, with 14 bases between. The CDR3 region has the DNA TGTGCCAGCTCAGATACTAGTCCTGGCGAGCAGTACTTC. Translating gives CASSDTSPGEQYF.

The V gene is TRBV6-2 or TRBV6-3, the J gene TRBJ2-1; weak D call: TRBD2 (5 bases). This CDR3 contains 17 residues. V shed 3 bases and J shed 2 bases, with 17 bases lying between them. Germline lookup yields CDR1 MNHEY and CDR2 SVGEGT. Here the CDR3 DNA reads TGTGCCAGCAGTTATGTTCGGCGGACCGGGGCCTACAATGAGCAGTTCTTC. Its translation is CASSYVRRTGAYNEQFF.

This rearrangement joins TRBV6-2 or TRBV6-3 to TRBJ1-3; 7 bases line up with TRBD1. Germline trimming cut 2 bases from V and 0 bases from J; bases unmatched to any gene: 13. This CDR3 comprises 19 residues. The germline V gene has CDR1 MNHEY and CDR2 SVGEGT. The CDR3, as DNA: TGTGCCAGCAGTTACCCATCGGCCGGACAGGCGAGCTCTGGAAACACCATATATTTT. Translation gives CASSYPSAGQASSGNTIYF.

V is TRBV15 and J is TRBJ2-1, with 11 bases that match TRBD2. V was pared by 7 bases and J by 10 bases, with 12 bases of the junction left unmatched. The germline V gene has CDR1 LNHNV and CDR2 YYDKDF (reference sequence). This CDR3 is 15 amino acids long. The CDR3 region is CATTTGVAGGREQFF. Here the CDR3 DNA reads TGTGCCACCACAACCGGGGTAGCGGGGGGGCGAGAGCAGTTCTTC.

This clone was seen more than once but under ten times. This chain joins TRBV4-2 and TRBJ2-1; 7 positions agree with TRBD2. V dropped 1 base and J dropped 10; count of bases not matched to a gene: 13. The germline V gene has CDR1 LGHNA and CDR2 YNFKEQ. This CDR3 has 16 amino acids. The CDR3 here is CASSQASGLSGAEQFF. The CDR3 nucleotides read TGTGCCAGCAGCCAAGCGTCTGGCTTAAGCGGGGCAGAGCAGTTCTTC.

The gene calls are TRBV10-3 and TRBJ1-2; TRBD1 might be the D (5 bases). Deletions cut 2 bases from V and 3 bases from J, with 7 bases between. The CDR3 covers 13 residues. The germline CDR1 and CDR2 sequences are ENHRY and SYGVKD. This chain's CDR3 is CAISEDRYYGYTF. CDR3 bases: TGTGCCATCAGTGAGGACAGATACTATGGCTACACCTTC.

The rearrangement uses TRBV19 and TRBJ1-1; 9 bases map to TRBD1. Germline assignment: CDR1 LNHDA and CDR2 SQIVND (reference sequence). This CDR3 is built from 15 residues. DNA for the CDR3: TGTGTTTCTTCCCGGGACAGGGTTTTGAACACTGAAGCTTTCTTT. This encodes CVSSRDRVLNTEAFF.

The rearrangement joins TRBV5-8 to TRBJ1-5, with 7 bases lining up with TRBD1. This CDR3 has 15 residues. V lost 0 bases to trimming and J lost 7 bases; unmatched junction nucleotides: 7. CDR1 and CDR2 from the germline V gene are SGHTS and YDEGEE. CDR3 DNA sequence: TGTGCCAGCAGCTTGGGACAGGGAGAGAGCCAGCCCCAGCATTTT. Its protein product is CASSLGQGESQPQHF.

V gene TRBV6-6 combines with J gene TRBJ2-1; D is possibly TRBD2 (6 bases). CDR1 is MNHNY and CDR2 is SVGAGI in the germline V gene (reference sequence). Trimming removed 2 bases at V and 7 bases at J, with 9 bases between. This CDR3 is 13 amino acids long. The CDR3 nucleotides are TGTGCCAGCAGTTACGCGCGGGGAAATGAGCAGTTCTTC. Translating gives CASSYARGNEQFF.

The chain recombines TRBV6-1 with TRBJ2-2, with D possibly being TRBD1 (6 bases). Germline V gene lookup returns CDR1 MNHNS and CDR2 SASEGT. The V and J ends lost 2 bases and 2 bases respectively, with 12 bases between them. The CDR3 is made up of 16 amino acids. The CDR3 sequence: CASSEKPGHNTGELFF. For the CDR3, the DNA is TGTGCCAGCAGTGAAAAACCGGGACACAACACCGGGGAGCTGTTTTTT.

This chain links TRBV19 with TRBJ2-3, with 15 nucleotides matching TRBD2. The CDR3 length is 17 residues. CDR1 LNHDA and CDR2 SQIVND come from the germline V gene (reference sequence). After removal of 4 bases from V and 4 bases from J, the junction contained 6 bases not matched to a gene. CDR3 sequence reads: CASSTPGLAGGADTQYF. Written as DNA, the CDR3 is TGTGCCAGTAGTACGCCGGGACTAGCGGGGGGTGCAGATACGCAGTATTTT.

This clone was observed once. The chain is built from TRBV2 and TRBJ2-1; maybe TRBD2 (6 bases). Trimming stripped 7 bases from V and 9 bases from J, with 19 bases between. This CDR3 is 14 amino acids long. CDR1 SNHLY and CDR2 FYNNEI come from the germline V gene. CDR3 sequence (DNA): TGTGCCAGCAACTCCGGGGGTCGGGGATCTGAGCAGTTCTTC. Its translation is CASNSGGRGSEQFF. The full variable domain, with the rest looked up from reference TRBV2 and TRBJ2-1, is EPEVTQTPSHQVTQMGQEVILRCVPISNHLYFYWYRQILGQKVEFLVSFYNNEISEKSEIFDDQFSVERPDGSNFTLKIRSTKLEDSAMYFCASNSGGRGSEQFFGPGTRLTVL.

The chain combines TRBV4-2 with TRBJ2-3; 9 nucleotides line up with TRBD2. Germline V gene lookup returns CDR1 LGHNA and CDR2 YNFKEQ. Unmatched junction bases numbered 10, after V lost 3 bases and J lost 3 bases. This CDR3 comprises 17 residues. The CDR3 DNA sequence: TGTGCCAGCAGCCAGTATAGCGGGGGATCGGAGACAGATACGCAGTATTTT. Translating it yields CASSQYSGGSETDTQYF.

This clone has just a few counts. The chain joins TRBV10-3 to TRBJ1-2; D is possibly TRBD1 (6 bases). The ends were cut back, 11 bases at V and 5 bases at J, with 15 bases in the middle. The CDR3 contains 12 residues. In germline, CDR1 is ENHRY, CDR2 SYGVKD. CDR3 in amino acids: CAVGQLEYGYTF. CDR3 in DNA: TGTGCCGTAGGACAGTTGGAGTATGGCTACACCTTC.

V gene TRBV24-1 combines with J gene TRBJ2-7; a possible D gene is TRBD1 (6 bases). The length of the CDR3 is 14 residues. Per the germline V gene, CDR1 is KGHDR and CDR2 is SFDVKD. Trimming removed 5 bases at V and 5 bases at J, with 15 bases between. CDR3 coding DNA: TGTGCCACCAGTGGCCCAAGACAGGTCGACGAGCAGTACTTC. It encodes CATSGPRQVDEQYF.

The J gene is TRBJ2-7, the V gene TRBV10-3, with 12 bases aligning to TRBD2. V shed 8 bases, J shed 5 bases, and the junction held 4 bases outside the gene matches. The CDR3 runs to 13 residues. The germline V gene has CDR1 ENHRY and CDR2 SYGVKD. The CDR3: CAIAGLAGNEQYF. DNA of the CDR3: TGTGCCATCGCCGGACTAGCGGGGAACGAGCAGTACTTC.

The chain couples TRBV7-3 to TRBJ2-1, with TRBD2 matching over 11 bases. This CDR3 has 15 amino acids. In germline, CDR1 is SGHTA, CDR2 FQGTGA. V lost 5 bases to trimming and J lost 12 bases; unmatched junction nucleotides: 12. The CDR3 spells CASSTPGTSGSGQFF. For the CDR3, the DNA is TGTGCCAGCAGCACCCCCGGGACTAGCGGTTCGGGGCAGTTCTTC.

This sequence joins TRBV5-1 and TRBJ2-1; D is perhaps TRBD2 (5 bases). The CDR3 is 15 residues long. The germline V and J ends were trimmed by 0 bases and 3 bases, with 10 bases remaining between them. Per the germline V gene, CDR1 is SGHRS and CDR2 is YFSETQ. The CDR3 loop is CASSLDGDSYNEQFF. DNA for the CDR3: TGCGCCAGCAGCTTGGACGGGGATAGCTACAATGAGCAGTTCTTC.

CDR3: CASRFVGTTGELFF. The CDR3 nucleotides read TGTGCCAGCAGATTCGTCGGGACAACCGGGGAGCTGTTTTTT. The chain is built from TRBV3-1 (or the pseudogene TRBV3-2) and TRBJ2-2; D is possibly TRBD1 (6 bases). The CDR3 extends over 14 amino acids. CDR1 and CDR2 from the germline V gene are LGHDT and YNNKEL (reference sequence). V shed 6 bases and J shed 5 bases, with 13 bases lying between them.

This chain connects TRBV5-8 to TRBJ2-2, with a tentative D call TRBD1 (5 bases). Germline CDR1 reads SGHTS; CDR2 reads YDEGEE. Trimming left V 0 bases short and J 10 bases short, with 10 bases between. The CDR3 loop spans 13 amino acids. This chain's CDR3 is CASSLGQLMELFF. CDR3 DNA: TGTGCCAGCAGCTTGGGACAGTTGATGGAGCTGTTTTTT.

Remarks on this clone: Germline is not matched at one junction end, which may reflect a read error. This chain uses TRBV6-1 with TRBJ2-5, with TRBD2 matching 9 bases. The CDR3 contains 14 residues. Germline assignment: CDR1 MNHNS and CDR2 SASEGT. CDR3 bases: TGTGCCAGCAGTCAAGCGGGGGGACAAGAGACCCAGTACTTC. It specifies CASSQAGGQETQYF.

This rearrangement joins TRBV2 to TRBJ2-3; 8 bases fit TRBD2. The ends lost 6 bases at V and 4 bases at J; junction bases unmatched: 12. CDR1 is SNHLY, CDR2 FYNNEI, per germline. The CDR3 has 16 residues. This CDR3 is CASSASGGAVADTQYF. CDR3 coding DNA: TGTGCCAGCAGCGCTTCCGGGGGGGCAGTCGCAGATACGCAGTATTTT.

J is TRBJ2-5 and V is TRBV11-2, with D perhaps TRBD1 (7 bases). Germline-derived CDR1 and CDR2 are SGHAT and FQNNGV. V was cut by 4 bases and J by 3 bases, with 24 bases left in between. The CDR3 length is 18 residues. CDR3 in amino acids: CASSSPPWDSRGKETQYF. The CDR3 bases are TGTGCCAGCAGCTCACCCCCCTGGGACAGCCGCGGGAAAGAGACCCAGTACTTC.

The V call is TRBV7-3, the J call TRBJ1-1, with 7 bases lining up with TRBD1. The CDR3 is 13 amino acids. Germline CDR1 is SGHTA and CDR2 is FQGTGA. J lost 8 bases, V lost 1 base, and 4 bases had no gene match. The CDR3 is CASSLNRGEEAFF. Written as DNA, the CDR3 is TGTGCCAGCAGCTTAAACAGGGGCGAGGAAGCTTTCTTT.

The chain employs TRBV5-5 and TRBJ2-5; D possibly corresponds to TRBD1 (6 bases). Deletions cut 2 bases from V and 5 bases from J, with 22 bases between. The CDR3 is made up of 17 amino acids. The germline V gene encodes CDR1 SGHKS and CDR2 YYEKEE (reference sequence). The CDR3 DNA reads as TGTGCCAGCAGCTTAAAGGGCCTTACAGGGTATGGGGAGACCCAGTACTTC. Encoded protein: CASSLKGLTGYGETQYF.

In this sample, this clone turned up once. This chain links TRBV11-2 with TRBJ2-2; weak D call: TRBD2 (5 bases). The CDR3 length is 15 residues. The V gene's germline CDR1 is SGHAT and CDR2 FQNNGV. The V and J ends lost 2 bases and 4 bases respectively, with 11 bases between them. CDR3 sequence reads: CASSLYVGSTGELFF. CDR3 bases: TGTGCCAGCAGCTTATATGTAGGGAGCACCGGGGAGCTGTTTTTT. Combining the CDR3 with reference TRBV11-2 and TRBJ2-2 gives the whole variable domain EAGVAQSPRYKIIEKRQSVAFWCNPISGHATLYWYQQILGQGPKLLIQFQNNGVVDDSQLPKDRFSAERLKGVDSTLKIQPAKLEDSAVYLCASSLYVGSTGELFFGEGSRLTVL.